This TCR beta chain was recorded in a study of cytomegalovirus exposure and HLA in healthy donors. V was cut by 4 bases and J by 3 bases, with 18 bases left in between. This CDR3 is 16 amino acids long. Looked up from germline, CDR1 is MDHEN and CDR2 is SYDVKM. Study outcomes and limitations: Subsequent analysis showed first-cohort TCR clusters tending to co-occur in more than 95 validation repertoires. Rare sequences made up most TCRs, while some public TCRs were found in many donors.

Assay used: immunoSEQ multiplex PCR; TCRdb lists only in-frame clones, some missing. The sample carries 100,000 or so clones, 86% recorded once. With respect to this clone: Its specificity is unknown.

This receptor was taken from a woman under 30 in good health and CMV-seropositive. Sequenced input: PBMCs. This chain uses TRBV28 with TRBJ1-2; D is perhaps TRBD1 (5 bases). The CDR3 loop is CASSSSVQGGDYGYTF. The CDR3, as DNA: TGTGCCAGCAGTTCGAGCGTTCAGGGCGGCGACTATGGCTACACCTTC.